This T cell receptor beta chain was captured in a study of cytomegalovirus exposure and HLA in healthy donors. Study at large: For the approximately 410 genotyped donors, roughly 81% fell within the Caucasian-associated ancestry cluster. Findings of the study overall: CMV serostatus was the only recorded immune exposure for donors.

This clone was detected a few times. Antigen unknown. Primers for the PCR totalled 60 Vbeta and 13 Jbeta. This table comes from immunoSEQ multiplex PCR, and its TCRdb copy is limited to in-frame clones, with some not included. The profile shows 35,000 to 55,000 clones, around 62% of them singletons. The CDR3 has 19 amino acids. Germline loops: CDR1 MGHRA, CDR2 YSYEKL. Germline trimming cut 1 base from V and 4 bases from J; bases unmatched to any gene: 18. Sample: PBMCs. The receptor's source is a human donor in good health. The chain is built from TRBV4-1 and TRBJ1-2; 7 bases map to TRBD1. The CDR3 here is CASSQGAGTASPEFYGYTF. The CDR3 region has the DNA TGCGCCAGCAGCCAAGGGGCCGGGACAGCCTCACCAGAATTCTATGGCTACACCTTC.